The next 4 T cell receptor beta chains were all read from a single sample in a study of spatial heterogeneity in lung cancer. TCRdb reprocessed the 5' RACE reads via MiXCR and lists one record per CDR3 protein. The sample gives 40,000 to 55,000 distinct CDR3 sequences, approximately 7% of which show up once; about 39% is in the top ten. Time point noted: sample taken at primary tumor resection. No cell sorting; template was whole RNA from tumor, lung tissue or PBMC. Sequenced material: PBMCs, taken at surgery. The receptors stem from a female donor with early-stage non-small cell lung cancer.

This clonotype was observed many times. The chain joins TRBV2 to TRBJ1-2; D is perhaps TRBD1 (6 bases). This CDR3 spans 13 amino acids. Germline assignment: CDR1 SNHLY and CDR2 FYNNEI. The V end lost 6 bases, the J end lost 12 bases, and 20 bases lay between the germline ends. DNA for the CDR3: TGTGCCAGCAGAGTAATAAACAGGGTCGGTGACACCTTC. This codes for CASRVINRVGDTF.

This clonotype was detected a few times. The chain employs TRBV20-1 and TRBJ2-3, with TRBD2 matching 12 bases. V shed 3 bases and J 9 bases; nucleotides not matched to a gene: 7. Germline lookup yields CDR1 DFQATT and CDR2 SNEGSKA (reference sequence). This CDR3 spans 14 amino acids. In DNA, the CDR3 is TGCAGTGCTAGCGGAACTAGCGGGGGGCCCACGCAGTATTTT. It is translated as CSASGTSGGPTQYF.

The V call is TRBV20-1, the J call TRBJ1-1, with D perhaps matching TRBD1 (6 bases). V dropped 1 base and J dropped 4 bases, with 10 bases sitting between them. This CDR3 spans 13 amino acids. CDR1 is DFQATT and CDR2 is SNEGSKA in the germline V gene (reference sequence). The CDR3 is CSARGRGGTEAFF. Here the CDR3 DNA reads TGCAGTGCTAGAGGCAGGGGCGGCACTGAAGCTTTCTTT.

In its sample, this clonotype was seen many times. This chain connects TRBV7-2 to TRBJ1-1; D gene unclear. V lost 1 base and J 13 bases, leaving 16 bases between the germline ends. This CDR3 is 13 amino acids long. CDR1 SGHTA and CDR2 FQGNSA come from the germline V gene. For the CDR3, the DNA is TGTGCCAGCAGCTTAGATCAACGGGCGGGTATTTTCTTT. Translated: CASSLDQRAGIFF.